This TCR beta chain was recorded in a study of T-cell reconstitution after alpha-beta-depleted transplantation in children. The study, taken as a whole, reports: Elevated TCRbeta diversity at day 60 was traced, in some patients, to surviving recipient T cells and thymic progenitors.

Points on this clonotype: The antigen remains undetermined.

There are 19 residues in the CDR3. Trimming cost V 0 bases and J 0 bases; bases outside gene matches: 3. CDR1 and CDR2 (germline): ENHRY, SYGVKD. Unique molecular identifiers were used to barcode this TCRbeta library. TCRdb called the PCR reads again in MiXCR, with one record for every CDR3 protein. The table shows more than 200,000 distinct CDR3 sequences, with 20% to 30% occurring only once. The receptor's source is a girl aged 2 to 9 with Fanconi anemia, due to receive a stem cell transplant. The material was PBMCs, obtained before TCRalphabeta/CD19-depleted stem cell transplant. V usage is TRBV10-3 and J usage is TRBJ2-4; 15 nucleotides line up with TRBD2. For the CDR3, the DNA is TGTGCCATCAGTGAGTCCGGACTAGCGGGAGGGATAGCCAAAAACATTCAGTACTTC. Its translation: CAISESGLAGGIAKNIQYF.